These 7 T cell receptor beta chains were all obtained from the same sample, sequenced in a study of blood T cell repertoires in COVID-19. The data were produced by immunoSEQ multiplex PCR, yet TCRdb's version contains in-frame clones alone and is incomplete. The table includes 300,000 or so clones, approximately 84% detected once. The sequencing sample was made of PBMCs or T cells enriched from blood (not recorded which). The receptors here all came from a woman aged 25 to 45 who had recovered from COVID-19.

V usage is TRBV28 and J usage is TRBJ1-4; no definite D call. This CDR3 contains 15 residues. Germline V lookup: CDR1 MDHEN, CDR2 SYDVKM. Trimming cost V 2 bases and J 8 bases, with 15 bases left between them. CDR3 amino acids: CASSLPGGDGEKLFF. The DNA of the CDR3 is TGTGCCAGCAGTTTACCCGGCGGGGATGGAGAAAAACTGTTTTTT.

About this clone itself: One junction end disagrees with the germline gene, perhaps due to a read error. V and J are TRBV4-3 and TRBJ2-1; 9 nucleotides align to TRBD2. The CDR3 is 14 amino acids. Germline V CDR1 and CDR2: LGHNA, YSLEER. Here the CDR3 reads CASSQRPAGTSLVF. For the CDR3, the DNA is TGCGCCAGCAGCCAACGTCCCGCCGGGACTAGCTTAGTCTTC.

The chain recombines TRBV7-9 with TRBJ2-7, with TRBD1 identical over 9 bases. V shed 4 bases, J shed 6 bases, and the junction held 7 bases outside the gene matches. The CDR3 contains 14 residues. From germline, CDR1 is SEHNR and CDR2 FQNEAQ (reference sequence). CDR3 coding DNA: TGTGCCAGCAGCTCGCCGGGACAGGGTCCCGAGCAGTACTTC. This sequence encodes CASSSPGQGPEQYF.

The chain recombines TRBV6-6 with TRBJ1-1, with 7 positions matching TRBD1. Germline V gives CDR1 MNHNY, CDR2 SVGAGI (reference sequence). V was clipped by 6 bases and J by 2 bases; unmatched bases: 9. The CDR3 runs to 15 residues. The CDR3 region has the DNA TGTGCCAGCAGCCGACAGGGTTTGGCAAACACTGAAGCTTTCTTT. Its protein product is CASSRQGLANTEAFF.

This clone was counted only a few times. V and J are TRBV6-2 or TRBV6-3 and TRBJ1-2; 9 nucleotides match TRBD1. Unmatched junction bases numbered 3, after V lost 0 bases and J lost 4 bases. This CDR3 has 15 amino acids. Germline V gives CDR1 MNHEY, CDR2 SVGEGT. CDR3 region: CASSYSETGGYGYTF. In nucleotides, the CDR3 is TGTGCCAGCAGTTACTCAGAGACAGGGGGCTATGGCTACACCTTC.

Points on this clone: Other DNA variants within this sample encode the same CDR3. The chain joins TRBV5-1 to TRBJ1-1, with D uncertain. The V end lost 1 base, the J end lost 3 bases, and 7 bases lay between the germline ends. The CDR3 sequence is 13 residues long. CDR1 is SGHRS, CDR2 YFSETQ, per germline. The CDR3 bases are TGCGCCAGCAGCTTGACCGGGGACACTGAAGCTTTCTTT. This encodes CASSLTGDTEAFF. Full variable domain (outside the CDR3, taken from reference TRBV5-1 and TRBJ1-1): KAGVTQTPRYLIKTRGQQVTLSCSPISGHRSVSWYQQTPGQGLQFLFEYFSETQRNKGNFPGRFSGRQFSNSRSEMNVSTLELGDSALYLCASSLTGDTEAFFGQGTRLTVV.

J is TRBJ1-6 and V is TRBV10-3; D is unresolved. The germline V gene has CDR1 ENHRY and CDR2 SYGVKD. There are 12 residues in the CDR3. Trimming took 8 bases from V and 8 from J, leaving 10 bases between them. CDR3 nucleotide sequence: TGTGCCATCCCCTCCTCAGATTCACCCCTCCACTTT. Translating it yields CAIPSSDSPLHF.